The 22 T cell receptor beta chains listed next were all sequenced from one sample in a study of blood T cell repertoires in COVID-19. Here immunoSEQ multiplex PCR was the method, and the copy in TCRdb shows in-frame clones only, minus some. The sample lists under 200,000 clones, about 89% seen once, with approximately 2.7% in the top ten. The specimen was peripheral blood. These receptors were collected from a man between 40 and 49 years old with active or convalescent COVID-19.

V is TRBV12-3 or TRBV12-4 and J is TRBJ1-2; TRBD1 might be the D (5 bases). V shed 6 bases and J shed 4 bases, with 12 bases lying between them. The CDR3 is 13 residues long. This CDR3 reads CASRGARGYGYTF. The DNA for the CDR3 is TGTGCCAGCAGAGGGGCTCGTGGCTATGGCTACACCTTC.

V is TRBV7-8 and J is TRBJ2-7; D ambiguous. Germline loops: CDR1 SGHVS, CDR2 FQNEAQ. The V gene lost 0 bases and the J gene lost 2 bases, with 14 bases spanning the gap. This CDR3 has 16 residues. CDR3 sequence reads: CASSLARQRTTYEQYF. As DNA, the CDR3 is TGTGCCAGCAGCTTAGCGCGGCAGAGAACTACCTACGAGCAGTACTTC.

The chain uses TRBV10-3 and TRBJ2-1, with 10 bases fitting TRBD2. This CDR3 comprises 16 residues. Losses at the gene ends were 0 bases for V and 7 bases for J; bases not matched to a gene: 6. CDR1 is ENHRY, CDR2 SYGVKD, per germline. The CDR3 is CAISESSGGALNEQFF. Written as DNA, the CDR3 is TGTGCCATCAGTGAGTCGAGCGGGGGGGCCCTTAATGAGCAGTTCTTC.

The chain is built from TRBV11-2 and TRBJ2-3; 10 nucleotides align to TRBD2. Losses at the gene ends were 5 bases for V and 4 bases for J; bases not matched to a gene: 6. The CDR3 is made up of 15 amino acids. Germline CDR1 is SGHAT and CDR2 is FQNNGV. The CDR3 loop is CASSGLAEGSDTQYF. CDR3 bases: TGTGCCAGCAGCGGACTAGCGGAAGGATCAGATACGCAGTATTTT.

The V and J genes are TRBV30 and TRBJ1-2; TRBD1 matches 9 bases. CDR1 and CDR2 from the germline V gene are GTSNPN and SVGIG (reference sequence). CDR3 length: 12 amino acids. V trimming: 8 bases; J trimming: 4 bases; junction bases outside the gene matches: 5. The CDR3 nucleotides are TGTGCCGCCGGACAGGGGAGCTATGGCTACACCTTC. This translates into CAAGQGSYGYTF.

V gene TRBV28 combines with J gene TRBJ2-7; no reliable D call. This CDR3 is 13 amino acids long. V lost 10 bases and J lost 3, with 16 bases in between. Germline V gene sequence: CDR1 MDHEN, CDR2 SYDVKM. DNA of the CDR3: TGTGCCACCCTGTCAGGCAGTTACTACGAGCAGTACTTC. Its protein product is CATLSGSYYEQYF. The full variable domain, its missing parts supplied by reference TRBV28 and TRBJ2-7, is DVKVTQSSRYLVKRTGEKVFLECVQDMDHENMFWYRQDPGLGLRLIYFSYDVKMKEKGDIPEGYSVSREKKERFSLILESASTNQTSMYLCATLSGSYYEQYFGPGTRLTVT.

The V gene is TRBV6-1, the J gene TRBJ1-1, with D possibly matching TRBD1 (6 bases). V was shortened by 7 bases and J by 8 bases, with 14 bases between the two germline ends. Germline values: CDR1 MNHNS, CDR2 SASEGT. This CDR3 comprises 12 residues. The CDR3 nucleotides are TGTGCCAGCACGCAGGGGTCCGGGGAAGCTTTCTTT. The encoded protein is CASTQGSGEAFF.

The chain employs TRBV30 and TRBJ2-4; no reliable D call. The CDR3 totals 16 residues. Germline V lookup: CDR1 GTSNPN, CDR2 SVGIG (reference sequence). The ends were cut back, 4 bases at V and 3 bases at J, with 19 bases in the middle. This CDR3 reads CAWKPPLPTNKNIQYF. In DNA form, the CDR3 reads TGTGCCTGGAAACCGCCCTTGCCTACGAACAAAAACATTCAGTACTTC.

The chain has TRBV19 and TRBJ1-5; D is undetermined. CDR1 LNHDA and CDR2 SQIVND come from the germline V gene (reference sequence). This CDR3 comprises 13 residues. Trimming removed 4 bases from V and 0 bases from J, with 4 bases in between. The CDR3 is CASSKHSNQPQHF. The CDR3 nucleotides are TGTGCCAGTAGTAAACATAGCAATCAGCCCCAGCATTTT.

This chain joins TRBV27 and TRBJ2-2, with 9 bases matching TRBD1. Germline V gene lookup returns CDR1 MNHEY and CDR2 SMNVEV (reference sequence). The CDR3 runs to 14 residues. J lost 7 bases, V lost 8 bases, and 8 bases had no gene match. The CDR3 sequence: CASSQGALGGELFF. The DNA for the CDR3 is TGTGCCAGCTCACAGGGGGCGCTGGGCGGGGAGCTGTTTTTT.

The CDR3 DNA follows: TGTGCCAGCAGCGTCGTAGCGCTTCTCTCCTACAATGAGCAGTTCTTC. Translation gives CASSVVALLSYNEQFF. V usage is TRBV7-2 and J usage is TRBJ2-1; weak D call: TRBD2 (5 bases). The germline CDR1 and CDR2 sequences are SGHTA and FQGNSA. The CDR3 spans 16 residues. V shed 5 bases and J shed 0 bases, with 14 bases lying between them.

The chain has TRBV15 and TRBJ2-6; 8 nucleotides align to TRBD1. V was pared by 0 bases and J by 0 bases, with 4 bases of the junction left unmatched. CDR3 length: 18 amino acids. Germline loops: CDR1 LNHNV, CDR2 YYDKDF (reference sequence). CDR3 bases: TGTGCCACCAGCAGAGAGGGGGACAGGTTCTCTGGGGCCAACGTCCTGACTTTC. It encodes CATSREGDRFSGANVLTF.

The rearrangement links TRBV5-3 to TRBJ2-3; D may be TRBD1 (6 bases). TRBV5-3 counts as an open reading frame of uncertain function. The ends were cut back, 6 bases at V and 0 bases at J, with 11 bases in the middle. CDR3 length: 14 amino acids. The CDR3 region is CARKDRPSTDTQYF. CDR3 bases: TGTGCCAGAAAGGACAGACCTAGCACAGATACGCAGTATTTT.

The chain joins TRBV19 to TRBJ2-7; no clear D gene. The CDR3 contains 16 residues. Trimming left V 4 bases short and J 4 bases short, with 20 bases between. The V gene's germline CDR1 is LNHDA and CDR2 SQIVND (reference sequence). The DNA of the CDR3 is TGTGCCAGTAGTAGACTCGGCTCGCCCCATGAATACGAGCAGTACTTC. This codes for CASSRLGSPHEYEQYF.

This chain connects TRBV28 to TRBJ1-2, with 8 bases fitting TRBD1. Germline CDR1 is MDHEN and CDR2 is SYDVKM. V lost 2 bases and J lost 7; bases outside the gene matches: 6. The CDR3 covers 14 residues. The chain's CDR3 is CASSLNRGLGGYTF. CDR3 coding DNA: TGTGCCAGCAGTTTAAACAGGGGGTTGGGTGGCTACACCTTC.

V usage is TRBV18 and J usage is TRBJ1-4; a weak D match, TRBD1 (6 bases). The CDR3 covers 15 residues. Per germline, CDR1 KGHSH and CDR2 LQKENI. Deletions cut 9 bases from V and 0 bases from J, with 14 bases between. The CDR3 DNA sequence: TGTGCCAGTCACAGGGATAGAACAACTAATGAAAAACTGTTTTTT. Its translation: CASHRDRTTNEKLFF.

The chain couples TRBV28 to TRBJ2-5; 9 nucleotides line up with TRBD1. The CDR3 length is 15 residues. Per germline, CDR1 MDHEN and CDR2 SYDVKM. V gave up 7 bases and J gave up 3 bases; unmatched junction bases: 9. The CDR3 loop is CASISSGQGEETQYF. Written as DNA, the CDR3 is TGTGCCAGCATCTCTTCGGGACAGGGTGAAGAGACCCAGTACTTC.

This clone was recorded only once. This chain uses TRBV4-2 with TRBJ2-1, with D possibly matching TRBD1 (6 bases). V was pared by 4 bases and J by 7 bases, with 17 bases between. The V gene's germline CDR1 is LGHNA and CDR2 YNFKEQ. This CDR3 is built from 15 residues. The CDR3 DNA reads as TGTGCCAGCAGCCCCCGTGAGGGGGATTCAAATGAGCAGTTCTTC. This translates into CASSPREGDSNEQFF.

The rearrangement links TRBV12-3 or TRBV12-4 to TRBJ2-7; possibly TRBD1 for D (6 bases). V lost 6 bases to trimming and J lost 9 bases, with 18 bases between them. This CDR3 spans 13 amino acids. The CDR3 region has the DNA TGTGCCAGCAGCCGGACAGCATCTGGGTCGCAGTACTTC. This sequence encodes CASSRTASGSQYF.

The chain combines TRBV6-5 with TRBJ1-2, with 10 nucleotides matching TRBD1. The germline V gene has CDR1 MNHEY and CDR2 SVGAGI. The CDR3 contains 10 residues. V shed 8 bases and J 12 bases; nucleotides not matched to a gene: 3. CDR3 amino acids: CASGTGVDTF. The CDR3 nucleotides read TGTGCCAGCGGGACAGGGGTCGACACCTTC.

The chain couples TRBV5-5 to TRBJ1-5, with D perhaps matching TRBD1 (6 bases). Deletions cut 4 bases from V and 6 bases from J, with 11 bases between. The CDR3 length is 13 residues. Germline V gene lookup returns CDR1 SGHKS and CDR2 YYEKEE (reference sequence). CDR3 in DNA: TGTGCCAGCAGCCCCGACAGGTCTCAGCCCCAGCATTTT. It specifies CASSPDRSQPQHF.

This clone has more than one count but fewer than ten. This sequence joins TRBV7-2 and TRBJ2-7; D remains unclear. Germline V gives CDR1 SGHTA, CDR2 FQGNSA. The CDR3 totals 18 residues. V lost 5 bases, J lost 6 bases, and 29 bases lay in between. CDR3 sequence: CASSQIWSGVSVDGEQYF. The DNA for the CDR3 is TGTGCCAGCAGCCAAATTTGGTCCGGTGTTTCCGTCGATGGCGAGCAGTACTTC.